The 10 T cell receptor beta chains below come from one sample, sequenced in a study of blood T cell repertoires in COVID-19. Data came from immunoSEQ multiplex PCR; TCRdb stores just in-frame clones and leaves some out. Among fewer than 35,000 clones listed, around 89% were seen once. Source material: peripheral blood. The source of these receptors is a man aged 55 to 70 with active COVID-19.

This clone was observed a single time. V is TRBV6-6 and J is TRBJ2-7, with D perhaps matching TRBD2 (7 bases). V gave up 4 bases and J gave up 3 bases, with 10 bases separating them. There are 13 residues in the CDR3. Germline V CDR1 and CDR2: MNHNY, SVGAGI (reference sequence). The CDR3 nucleotides are TGTGCCAGCAGTTCGGGGGGCAACTACGAGCAGTACTTC. Encoded protein: CASSSGGNYEQYF.

The rearrangement uses TRBV6-6 and TRBJ2-1; D may be TRBD1 (5 bases). CDR3 length equals 11 residues. Germline CDR1 and CDR2: MNHNY and SVGAGI (reference sequence). Trimming removed 11 bases at V and 9 bases at J, with 14 bases between. For the CDR3, the DNA is TGTGCCTCACAAGGGGTGGGTGAGCAGTTCTTC. Residues: CASQGVGEQFF.

Worth noting for this clone: Compared with germline, one end of the junction differs, possibly owing to a read error. The V call is TRBV20-1, the J call TRBJ2-1; 7 bases match TRBD1. CDR3 size: 11 residues. CDR1 DFQATT and CDR2 SNEGSKA come from the germline V gene (reference sequence). The CDR3 region is CSGQGAGQALF. CDR3 DNA: TGCAGTGGTCAGGGTGCCGGACAGGCACTCTTC.

The V call is TRBV4-3, the J call TRBJ2-2; tentatively, D is TRBD1 (5 bases). Between the trimmed V and J ends, which lost 0 bases and 7 bases, there was a span of 12 bases. This CDR3 has 15 amino acids. The germline V gene has CDR1 LGHNA and CDR2 YSLEER. The CDR3, as DNA: TGCGCCAGCAGCCAAGAGCCCCAAGGGGTCGGGGAGCTGTTTTTT. Its translation is CASSQEPQGVGELFF.

As for this clone: This CDR3 fails to terminate in the conserved phenylalanine or tryptophan, so it likely reflects a read error. The V gene is TRBV9, the J gene TRBJ1-2, with 7 bases aligning to TRBD1. In germline, CDR1 is SGDLS, CDR2 YYNGEE. The V gene end was trimmed by 3 bases and the J gene end by 5 bases; junction bases not matched to a gene: 4. The CDR3 is made up of 13 amino acids. The CDR3, as DNA: TGTGCCAGCAGCGGGGACAGCGCGTATGGCTACACCCTC. Protein sequence: CASSGDSAYGYTL.

This clone was detected only a few times. The chain carries TRBV6-1 and TRBJ1-3; no firm D call. V was cut by 3 bases and J by 0 bases, with 9 bases left in between. CDR1 MNHNS and CDR2 SASEGT come from the germline V gene. The CDR3 contains 15 residues. The CDR3 DNA is TGTGCCAGCAGTGATGTCAGGTCCTCTGGAAACACCATATATTTT. Its protein is CASSDVRSSGNTIYF.

The chain joins TRBV4-1 to TRBJ1-1; 9 nucleotides line up with TRBD1. The CDR3 extends over 15 amino acids. Per germline, CDR1 MGHRA and CDR2 YSYEKL. After removal of 1 base from V and 4 bases from J, the junction contained 4 bases not matched to a gene. The CDR3 sequence: CASSQGWDRATEAFF. The CDR3 nucleotides are TGCGCCAGCAGCCAAGGTTGGGACAGGGCCACTGAAGCTTTCTTT.

This clone was seen a single time. This rearrangement joins TRBV10-1 to TRBJ2-2, with 8 bases that match TRBD1. The CDR3 has 18 amino acids. Germline CDR1 and CDR2: WNHNN and SYGVQD (reference sequence). V gave up 0 bases and J gave up 0 bases; unmatched junction bases: 6. The CDR3 loop reads CASSESLGQGPNTGELFF. Written as DNA, the CDR3 is TGCGCCAGCAGTGAGTCCCTCGGACAGGGACCGAACACCGGGGAGCTGTTTTTT.

The sample holds a few counts of this clone. The chain employs TRBV5-1 and TRBJ1-2; D ambiguous. V lost 3 bases and J lost 2, with 8 bases in between. The length of the CDR3 is 13 residues. Germline V lookup: CDR1 SGHRS, CDR2 YFSETQ. The CDR3 here is CASSSGGNYGYTF. CDR3 sequence (DNA): TGCGCCAGCAGCTCCGGCGGAAACTATGGCTACACCTTC.

The chain employs TRBV5-1 and TRBJ1-3, with 8 nucleotides matching TRBD1. CDR3 length equals 14 residues. Germline CDR1 SGHRS, CDR2 YFSETQ. Trimming at V came to 3 bases and at J to 6 bases, leaving 5 bases not matched to a gene. Here the CDR3 reads CASSSRTGSNTIYF. The CDR3 DNA reads TGCGCCAGCAGCTCGCGGACAGGGTCAAACACCATATATTTT.